This T cell receptor beta chain was identified in a study of CD8 T cells in Susac syndrome. Overall study: Among sequenced Susac syndrome patients, six had active disease and 8 or 9 were in remission.

CDR1 and CDR2 from the germline V gene are GTSNPN and SVGIG (reference sequence). Trimming took off 0 bases at V and 3 bases at J, with 18 bases between the two ends. The CDR3 spans 17 residues. RNA in amounts of roughly 0.5 to 1 ug was reverse transcribed with random hexamers. TCRdb recomputed calls from the immunoSEQ multiplex PCR reads with MiXCR, one row per CDR3 protein. The sample lists 150,000 to 200,000 distinct CDR3 sequences; 90% to 95% were seen once. The TCR was taken from a human donor with Susac syndrome. V usage is TRBV30 and J usage is TRBJ1-5; D not certain. Sequenced input: CD4+ T cells from PBMCs. The CDR3: CAWSVGKIARTNQPQHF. Here the CDR3 DNA reads TGTGCCTGGAGTGTGGGGAAAATCGCCAGGACCAATCAGCCCCAGCATTTT.